This is a list of T cell receptor beta chains from one sample in a study of shared clonotypes between healthy human individuals. Here immunoSEQ multiplex PCR was the method, and the copy in TCRdb shows in-frame clones only, minus some. This table has about 2.4 million clones, 93% appearing once. Sequencing input: naive CD4+ T cells from PBMCs. Every receptor here comes from a man aged 18 to 30 in good health. Some clones in this sample may be carry-over from other donors' samples. CDR3s include the opening cysteine and the closing phenylalanine or tryptophan. Expanded clones get a size class; other rows say once, few or many, or leave the size out.

j_call,cdr3_length,clone_size,v_call,cdr3_aa
TRBJ2-7,15,.,TRBV11-3,CASSLPSGRLYEQYF
TRBJ1-1,15,few,TRBV28,CASTRDSLLNTEAFF
TRBJ2-1,18,.,TRBV27,CASSLGALGGMPYNEQFF
TRBJ1-3,17,.,TRBV14,CASSRREIQGSGNTIYF
TRBJ2-5,22,.,TRBV4-3,CASSQDPWTSGRLRVRQETQYF
TRBJ2-7,14,.,TRBV7-2,CASSPGLAFLEQYF
TRBJ1-2,13,.,TRBV18,CASSPGQNYGYTF
.,15,.,TRBV5-1,CASSSNRGLSYEQYF
TRBJ2-7,12,.,TRBV28,CASSLGGYEQYF
TRBJ1-1,14,once,TRBV27,CASSLRQLNTEAFF
TRBJ1-6,14,.,TRBV27,CASSPTGGGSPLHF
TRBJ2-3,16,.,TRBV7-9,CASSWGDRPSTDTQYF
TRBJ1-1,13,once,TRBV27,CASSFEFSTEAFF
TRBJ1-3,17,.,TRBV9,CASSREPMGQGGNTIYF
TRBJ1-1,15,.,TRBV9,CASSVGRGLDTEAFF
TRBJ1-2,14,.,TRBV7-2,CASSLGIGLYGYTF
TRBJ2-5,14,.,TRBV11-3,CASSSRRDKETQYF
TRBJ2-7,13,.,TRBV28,CASGRTRAYEQYF
TRBJ2-1,15,.,TRBV6-6,CASGREVLFYNEQFF
TRBJ2-1,15,.,TRBV19,CASSTKAGSYNEQFF
TRBJ2-3,13,.,TRBV4-1,CASSQGPADTQYF
TRBJ1-5,16,.,TRBV28,CASSWRASTFNQPQHF
TRBJ2-7,15,.,TRBV27,CASRPRLAGAYEQYF
TRBJ2-1,16,.,TRBV5-1,CASSSLTSGRGGEQFF
TRBJ2-2,14,.,TRBV10-1,CASTGDRNTGELFF
TRBJ2-1,13,.,TRBV27,CASNNPPRNEQFF
TRBJ1-1,13,.,TRBV18,CASSPGQNTEAFF
TRBJ2-3,15,.,TRBV28,CASSTGTGGTDTQYF
TRBJ1-4,15,.,TRBV5-4,CASSSRTGVNEKLFF
TRBJ1-4,16,.,TRBV28,CASSLSQKGGNEKLFF
TRBJ1-2,15,.,TRBV7-2,CASSLALAGNYGYTF
TRBJ1-2,14,once,TRBV5-1,CASSLRGQNYGYTF
TRBJ1-1,13,.,TRBV6-1,CASSEGLNTEAFF
TRBJ2-1,14,once,TRBV18,CASSTGLVYNEQFF
TRBJ1-1,13,.,TRBV7-9,CASSLTANTEAFF
TRBJ1-1,12,.,TRBV6-1,CAINRLSAEAFF
TRBJ2-1,15,.,TRBV7-2,CASSLGLAVYNEQFF
TRBJ1-1,16,once,TRBV4-3,CASSYQAGVGVTEAFF
TRBJ1-4,15,.,TRBV6-1,CASSEAGGYSGKLFF
TRBJ2-3,11,.,TRBV20-1,CSAPQGDTQYF
TRBJ2-7,14,.,TRBV7-2,CASSLGDSSYEQYF
TRBJ2-5,15,.,TRBV6-6,CASSYLAGGEETQYF
TRBJ1-5,15,.,TRBV27,CASSPIRGGNQPQHF